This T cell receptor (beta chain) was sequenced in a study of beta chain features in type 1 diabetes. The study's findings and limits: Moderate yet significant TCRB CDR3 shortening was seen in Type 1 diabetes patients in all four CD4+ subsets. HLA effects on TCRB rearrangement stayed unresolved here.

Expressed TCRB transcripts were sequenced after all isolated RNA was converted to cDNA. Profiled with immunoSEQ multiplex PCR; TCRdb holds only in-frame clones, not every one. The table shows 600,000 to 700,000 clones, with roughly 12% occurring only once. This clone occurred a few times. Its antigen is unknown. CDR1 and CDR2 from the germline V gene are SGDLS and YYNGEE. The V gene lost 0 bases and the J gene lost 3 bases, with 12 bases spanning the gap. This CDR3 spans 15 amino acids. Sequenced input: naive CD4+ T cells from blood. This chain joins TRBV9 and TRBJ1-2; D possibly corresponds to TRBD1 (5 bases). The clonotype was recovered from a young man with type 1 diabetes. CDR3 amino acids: CASSVDPGLDYGYTF. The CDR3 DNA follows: TGTGCCAGCAGCGTAGATCCAGGGCTCGACTATGGCTACACCTTC.